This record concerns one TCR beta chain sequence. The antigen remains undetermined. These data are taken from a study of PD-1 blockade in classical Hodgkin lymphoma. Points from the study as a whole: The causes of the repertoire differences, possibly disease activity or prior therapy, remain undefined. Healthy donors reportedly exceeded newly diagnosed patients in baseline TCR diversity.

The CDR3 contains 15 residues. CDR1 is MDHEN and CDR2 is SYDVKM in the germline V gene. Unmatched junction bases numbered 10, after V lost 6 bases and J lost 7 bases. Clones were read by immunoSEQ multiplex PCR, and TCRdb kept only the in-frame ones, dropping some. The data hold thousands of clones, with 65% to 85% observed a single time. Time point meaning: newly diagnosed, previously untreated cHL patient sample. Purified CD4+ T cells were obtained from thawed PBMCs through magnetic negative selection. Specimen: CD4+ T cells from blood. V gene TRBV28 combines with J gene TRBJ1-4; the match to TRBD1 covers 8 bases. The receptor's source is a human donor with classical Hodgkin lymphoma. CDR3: CASSTDGQGGEKLFF. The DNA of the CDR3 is TGTGCCAGCAGCACAGACGGACAGGGAGGTGAAAAACTGTTTTTT.